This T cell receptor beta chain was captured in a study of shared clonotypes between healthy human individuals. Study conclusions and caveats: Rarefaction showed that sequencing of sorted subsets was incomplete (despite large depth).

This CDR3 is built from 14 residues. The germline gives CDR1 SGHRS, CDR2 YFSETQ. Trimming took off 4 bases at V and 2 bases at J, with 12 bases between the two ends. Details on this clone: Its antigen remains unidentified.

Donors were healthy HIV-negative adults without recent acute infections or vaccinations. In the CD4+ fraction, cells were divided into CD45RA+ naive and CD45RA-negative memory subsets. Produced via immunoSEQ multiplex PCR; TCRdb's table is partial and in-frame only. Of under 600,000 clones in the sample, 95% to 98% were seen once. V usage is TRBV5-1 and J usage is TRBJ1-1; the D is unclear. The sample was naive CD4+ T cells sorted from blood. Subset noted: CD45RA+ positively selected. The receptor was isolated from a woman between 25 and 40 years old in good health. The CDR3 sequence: CASSGRNPNTEAFF. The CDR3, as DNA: TGCGCCAGCAGCGGACGGAATCCCAACACTGAAGCTTTCTTT.